Below are 14 T cell receptor beta chains sequenced from a single sample in a study of blood T cell repertoires in COVID-19. Sequencing was performed with immunoSEQ multiplex PCR; in TCRdb, only in-frame clones are kept and a portion is missing. The sample yields about 130,000 clones, less than 90% seen once. The sample was peripheral blood. The source is a woman in her thirties who had recovered from COVID-19.

The J gene is TRBJ2-3, the V gene TRBV5-1, with a tentative D call TRBD2 (6 bases). The V gene lost 0 bases and the J gene lost 2 bases, with 13 bases spanning the gap. The length of the CDR3 is 16 residues. CDR1 and CDR2 (germline): SGHRS, YFSETQ. The CDR3 loop reads CASSLVSRDSTDTQYF. The CDR3 region has the DNA TGCGCCAGCAGCTTGGTCAGTCGGGACTCCACAGATACGCAGTATTTT.

The genes are TRBV7-9 and TRBJ2-7, with 11 nucleotides matching TRBD1. The germline gives CDR1 SEHNR, CDR2 FQNEAQ (reference sequence). The junction had 4 bases not matched to a gene; V was cut back by 2 bases and J by 4 bases. The CDR3 loop spans 15 amino acids. The CDR3 nucleotides are TGTGCCAGCAGCTTAAGAGGACAGGGGGCATACGAGCAGTACTTC. This gives the protein CASSLRGQGAYEQYF.

CDR3 residues: CASSGTAPGEQYF. The CDR3 coding sequence is TGTGCCAGCAGCGGAACAGCCCCGGGGGAGCAGTACTTC. The chain joins TRBV5-4 to TRBJ2-7; tentative D call: TRBD2 (5 bases). V lost 4 bases, J lost 7 bases, and 15 bases lay in between. The germline V gene has CDR1 SGHNT and CDR2 YYREEE (reference sequence). The CDR3 sequence is 13 residues long. Supplemented by reference TRBV5-4 and TRBJ2-7, the full variable domain reads ETGVTQSPTHLIKTRGQQVTLRCSSQSGHNTVSWYQQALGQGPQFIFQYYREEENGRGNFPPRFSGLQFPNYSSELNVNALELDDSALYLCASSGTAPGEQYFGPGTRLTVT.

The V call is TRBV11-2, the J call TRBJ2-3; the match to TRBD1 covers 9 bases. The junction had 7 bases not matched to a gene; V was cut back by 5 bases and J by 1 base. This CDR3 has 16 residues. Germline CDR1 reads SGHAT; CDR2 reads FQNNGV. Here the CDR3 reads CASSPGQGSGTDTQYF. CDR3 in DNA: TGTGCCAGCAGCCCGGGACAGGGAAGTGGCACAGATACGCAGTATTTT.

A few counts support this clone. The gene calls are TRBV6-6 and TRBJ1-1; TRBD1 might be the D (6 bases). This CDR3 has 15 amino acids. V lost 5 bases to trimming and J lost 0 bases, with 13 bases between them. Germline CDR1 and CDR2: MNHNY and SVGAGI (reference sequence). The CDR3 sequence is CASSPSRDMNTEAFF. In nucleotides, the CDR3 is TGTGCCAGCAGTCCCTCAAGGGACATGAACACTGAAGCTTTCTTT.

This rearrangement joins TRBV10-1 to TRBJ2-1; 7 positions match TRBD2. The CDR3 contains 14 residues. Germline CDR1 WNHNN, CDR2 SYGVQD (reference sequence). V lost 9 bases, J lost 2 bases, and 7 bases stayed unmatched. For the CDR3, the DNA is TGCGCCAGTTCGACTAGCCAGACCTACAATGAGCAGTTCTTC. It specifies CASSTSQTYNEQFF.

The chain joins TRBV12-5 to TRBJ2-7, with TRBD2 matching 9 bases. Looked up from germline, CDR1 is LGHNT and CDR2 is FRNRAP. J lost 0 bases, V lost 7 bases, and 4 bases had no gene match. This CDR3 is 14 amino acids long. The CDR3 sequence: CASAISGSSYEQYF. CDR3 bases: TGTGCTAGTGCCATTAGCGGGAGCTCCTACGAGCAGTACTTC.

The chain is built from TRBV6-5 and TRBJ2-7, with D possibly TRBD2 on 6 matching bases. This CDR3 is 16 amino acids long. Germline V gene data show CDR1 as MNHEY and CDR2 as SVGAGI. V shed 0 bases and J shed 6 bases, with 18 bases lying between them. The chain's CDR3 is CASSYSTGVGVREQYF. The DNA for the CDR3 is TGTGCCAGCAGTTACTCGACGGGGGTCGGGGTCCGCGAGCAGTACTTC.

The V call is TRBV5-6, the J call TRBJ1-2, with 7 bases fitting TRBD1. After removal of 0 bases from V and 3 bases from J, the junction contained 8 bases not matched to a gene. The CDR3 covers 16 residues. Germline CDR1 SGHDT, CDR2 YYEEEE. CDR3 residues: CASSLGTGVWDYGYTF. CDR3 sequence (DNA): TGTGCCAGCAGCTTGGGAACAGGGGTATGGGACTATGGCTACACCTTC. The full variable domain, completed using reference TRBV5-6 and TRBJ1-2, is DAGVTQSPTHLIKTRGQQVTLRCSPKSGHDTVSWYQQALGQGPQFIFQYYEEEERQRGNFPDRFSGHQFPNYSSELNVNALLLGDSALYLCASSLGTGVWDYGYTFGSGTRLTVV.

This clone is a singleton in its sample. The chain has TRBV9 and TRBJ2-1; a weak D match, TRBD1 (5 bases). CDR3 length equals 15 residues. V lost 0 bases and J 6 bases, leaving 13 bases between the germline ends. Germline V gene data show CDR1 as SGDLS and CDR2 as YYNGEE. CDR3 bases: TGTGCCAGCAGCGTAGAACAGAATCAGGGCAATGAGCAGTTCTTC. It codes for CASSVEQNQGNEQFF.

The chain couples TRBV19 to TRBJ1-4, with 9 bases aligning to TRBD1. Trimming removed 4 bases from V and 8 bases from J; junction bases left unmatched: 11. The CDR3 runs to 16 residues. Germline CDR1 reads LNHDA; CDR2 reads SQIVND (reference sequence). The CDR3 loop is CASSKSPGQGTEKLFF. Written as DNA, the CDR3 is TGTGCCAGTAGTAAATCGCCGGGACAGGGAACGGAAAAACTGTTTTTT. Full variable domain (outside the CDR3, taken from reference TRBV19 and TRBJ1-4): DGGITQSPKYLFRKEGQNVTLSCEQNLNHDAMYWYRQDPGQGLRLIYYSQIVNDFQKGDIAEGYSVSREKKESFPLTVTSAQKNPTAFYLCASSKSPGQGTEKLFFGSGTQLSVL.

The chain recombines TRBV6-5 with TRBJ1-1; D call uncertain. The CDR3 loop spans 13 amino acids. V dropped 7 bases and J dropped 0 bases, with 9 bases sitting between them. Germline V lookup: CDR1 MNHEY, CDR2 SVGAGI. The CDR3 sequence: CASTLELNTEAFF. The CDR3 DNA follows: TGTGCCAGCACCCTTGAGTTGAACACTGAAGCTTTCTTT.

The gene calls are TRBV19 and TRBJ1-3; 9 bases line up with TRBD1. The CDR3 length is 16 residues. Germline CDR1 is LNHDA and CDR2 is SQIVND (reference sequence). V shed 3 bases, J shed 2 bases, and the junction held 5 bases outside the gene matches. The CDR3 spells CASSIGDRVPGNTIYF. The CDR3 bases are TGTGCCAGTAGTATCGGGGACAGGGTTCCTGGAAACACCATATATTTT.

The chain employs TRBV5-5 and TRBJ2-7, with D uncertain. Germline V gene data show CDR1 as SGHKS and CDR2 as YYEKEE (reference sequence). This CDR3 spans 13 amino acids. Trimming left V 0 bases short and J 4 bases short, with 8 bases between. CDR3 region: CASSLVLRYEQYF. The CDR3 DNA reads as TGTGCCAGCAGCTTGGTCTTGCGATACGAGCAGTACTTC.